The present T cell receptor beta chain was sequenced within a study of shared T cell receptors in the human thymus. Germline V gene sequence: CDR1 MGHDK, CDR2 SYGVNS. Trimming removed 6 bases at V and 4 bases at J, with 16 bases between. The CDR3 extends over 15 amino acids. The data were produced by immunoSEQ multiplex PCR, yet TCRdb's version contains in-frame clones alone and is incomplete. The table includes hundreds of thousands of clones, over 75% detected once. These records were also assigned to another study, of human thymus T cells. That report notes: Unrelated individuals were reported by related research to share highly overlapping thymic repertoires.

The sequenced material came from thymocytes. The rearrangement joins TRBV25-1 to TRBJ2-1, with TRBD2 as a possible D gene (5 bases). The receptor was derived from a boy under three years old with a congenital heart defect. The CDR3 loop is CASSFRGAPYNEQFF. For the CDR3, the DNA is TGTGCCAGCAGCTTCCGGGGAGCTCCATACAATGAGCAGTTCTTC.